A selection of T cell receptor beta chains follows, all from one sample in a study of cytotoxic CD8 clonotypes in ibrutinib-treated CLL. Using immunoSEQ multiplex PCR, the repertoire was profiled, and TCRdb retains in-frame clones only, with some absent. The data hold a few hundred thousand clones, with under 75% observed a single time. The specimen comprised PBMCs, sampled after 24 months of ibrutinib treatment. The receptors stem from a human donor with chronic lymphocytic leukemia. Both conserved end residues are part of each CDR3. A D gene is named only where the DNA matches it firmly. Clone size, where shown, is once, few, many, or a class for clones that have expanded.

D: -; size: -; length: 14; V: TRBV11-2; J: TRBJ2-7; CDR3: CASGSLGRHYEQYF; DNA: TGTGCCAGCGGGTCTTTGGGTCGCCACTACGAGCAGTACTTC
D: TRBD2; size: -; length: 15; V: TRBV7-2; J: TRBJ2-3; CDR3: CASSDQAGAGDTQYF; DNA: TGTGCCAGCAGCGACCAAGCGGGAGCTGGAGATACGCAGTATTTT
D: -; size: -; length: 13; V: TRBV11-2; J: TRBJ2-2; CDR3: CASSTYRTGELFF; DNA: TGTGCCAGCAGCACTTACCGTACCGGGGAGCTGTTTTTT
D: -; size: -; length: 15; V: TRBV5-4; J: TRBJ2-7; CDR3: CASSPGGPGKYEQYF; DNA: TGTGCCAGCAGCCCCGGAGGGCCAGGGAAGTACGAGCAGTACTTC
D: TRBD1; size: -; length: 15; V: TRBV5-1; J: TRBJ1-1; CDR3: CASSTGQGLDTEAFF; DNA: TGCGCCAGCAGCACGGGACAGGGGTTGGACACTGAAGCTTTCTTT
D: TRBD1; size: -; length: 15; V: TRBV7-2; J: TRBJ1-2; CDR3: CASSFRTGGDYGYTF; DNA: TGTGCCAGCAGCTTTAGGACAGGGGGGGACTATGGCTACACCTTC
D: -; size: -; length: 13; V: TRBV5-1; J: TRBJ2-7; CDR3: CASSFTPRSEQYF; DNA: TGCGCCAGCAGCTTTACCCCCAGGAGCGAGCAGTACTTC
D: TRBD1; size: -; length: 16; V: TRBV5-1; J: TRBJ1-1; CDR3: CASSLGTGVSNTEAFF; DNA: TGCGCCAGCAGCTTGGGGACAGGGGTTTCGAACACTGAAGCTTTCTTT
D: -; size: -; length: 15; V: TRBV5-1; J: TRBJ2-2; CDR3: CASSLPPGDTGELFF; DNA: TGCGCCAGCAGCTTGCCCCCAGGGGACACCGGGGAGCTGTTTTTT
D: TRBD2; size: -; length: 16; V: TRBV28; J: TRBJ2-7; CDR3: CASSLGSGKSSYEQYF; DNA: TGTGCCAGCAGTTTAGGTAGCGGGAAGAGCTCCTACGAGCAGTACTTC
D: -; size: -; length: 14; V: TRBV4-3; J: TRBJ2-7; CDR3: CASSQDGYSYEQYF; DNA: TGCGCCAGCAGCCAAGACGGGTACTCCTACGAGCAGTACTTC
D: -; size: once; length: 18; V: TRBV11-2; J: TRBJ1-3; CDR3: CASSYFVERALSGNTIYF; DNA: TGTGCCAGCAGCTATTTTGTTGAACGGGCACTCTCTGGAAACACCATATATTTT
D: -; size: -; length: 15; V: TRBV29-1; J: TRBJ2-3; CDR3: CSVEAPRDVTDTQYF; DNA: TGCAGCGTTGAAGCACCGCGCGATGTAACAGATACGCAGTATTTT
D: -; size: once; length: 14; V: TRBV9; J: TRBJ2-5; CDR3: CASSGPPQSETQYF; DNA: TGTGCCAGCAGCGGACCCCCCCAGAGTGAGACCCAGTACTTC
D: TRBD2; size: few; length: 16; V: TRBV5-4; J: TRBJ2-1; CDR3: CASSLRVAGVRNEQFF; DNA: TGTGCCAGCAGCTTGAGGGTAGCGGGAGTTAGGAATGAGCAGTTCTTC
D: -; size: -; length: 15; V: TRBV7-3; J: TRBJ1-1; CDR3: CASSRWDGENTEAFF; DNA: TGTGCCAGCAGCCGATGGGACGGAGAAAACACTGAAGCTTTCTTT
D: -; size: -; length: 16; V: TRBV27; J: TRBJ2-3; CDR3: CASSSLQSRFTDTQYF; DNA: TGTGCCAGCAGTTCCCTACAGTCCCGTTTCACAGATACGCAGTATTTT
D: -; size: -; length: 14; V: TRBV19; J: TRBJ2-1; CDR3: CASSGGRRIDEQFF; DNA: TGTGCCAGTAGTGGTGGACGAAGGATCGATGAGCAGTTCTTC
D: -; size: -; length: 14; V: TRBV28; J: TRBJ1-5; CDR3: CASTERTGNQPQHF; DNA: TGTGCCAGCACGGAGCGCACTGGCAATCAGCCCCAGCATTTT
D: -; size: few; length: 15; V: TRBV9; J: TRBJ2-5; CDR3: CASSVDSDTVKTQYF; DNA: TGTGCCAGCAGCGTAGATTCGGACACAGTTAAGACCCAGTACTTC
D: -; size: -; length: 15; V: TRBV30; J: TRBJ2-2; CDR3: CACPGMGVGTGELFF; DNA: TGTGCCTGCCCCGGTATGGGGGTAGGGACCGGGGAGCTGTTTTTT
D: -; size: -; length: 10; V: TRBV20-1; J: TRBJ2-1; CDR3: CSGVYNEQFF; DNA: TGCAGTGGGGTTTACAATGAGCAGTTCTTC
D: -; size: -; length: 14; V: TRBV5-6; J: TRBJ2-5; CDR3: CASTPGGLIETQYF; DNA: TGTGCCAGCACCCCAGGAGGCTTGATCGAGACCCAGTACTTC
D: TRBD2; size: few; length: 15; V: TRBV27; J: TRBJ2-7; CDR3: CASSLAGLAFYEQYF; DNA: TGTGCCAGCAGTTTAGCCGGACTAGCGTTCTACGAGCAGTACTTC
D: -; size: -; length: 11; V: TRBV20-1; J: TRBJ1-4; CDR3: CSAPQGEKLFF; DNA: TGCAGTGCCCCCCAGGGCGAAAAACTGTTTTTT
D: -; size: -; length: 19; V: TRBV19; J: TRBJ1-5; CDR3: CASSKVIGGGIKSNQPQHF; DNA: TGTGCCAGTAGTAAAGTTATAGGCGGGGGAATAAAGAGCAATCAGCCCCAGCATTTT
D: TRBD1; size: -; length: 13; V: TRBV5-4; J: TRBJ1-2; CDR3: CASSLEGAPGYTF; DNA: TGTGCCAGCAGCTTGGAGGGGGCGCCTGGCTACACCTTC
D: -; size: once; length: 12; V: TRBV21-1; J: TRBJ2-7; CDR3: CASQRTGGEQYF; DNA: TGTGCCTCCCAGCGGACAGGGGGCGAGCAGTACTTC
D: -; size: -; length: 11; V: TRBV29-1; J: TRBJ2-7; CDR3: CSVESRDEQYF; DNA: TGCAGCGTTGAATCCCGGGACGAGCAGTACTTC
D: -; size: -; length: 16; V: TRBV4-2; J: TRBJ2-7; CDR3: CASSQGSGGRDHEQYF; DNA: TGTGCCAGCAGCCAAGGATCGGGGGGCAGGGACCACGAGCAGTACTTC
D: -; size: -; length: 15; V: TRBV5-1; J: TRBJ1-1; CDR3: CASSLVGTGETEAFF; DNA: TGCGCCAGCAGCTTGGTGGGGACCGGGGAGACTGAAGCTTTCTTT
D: -; size: -; length: 17; V: TRBV29-1; J: TRBJ2-7; CDR3: CSVEGATGGGRDNEQYF; DNA: TGCAGCGTTGAAGGGGCCACCGGGGGAGGTCGTGATAACGAGCAGTACTTC
D: TRBD2; size: -; length: 14; V: TRBV10-3; J: TRBJ2-5; CDR3: CAISAGGSIETQYF; DNA: TGTGCCATCAGTGCCGGCGGGAGCATAGAGACCCAGTACTTC
D: TRBD2; size: -; length: 15; V: TRBV5-1; J: TRBJ2-1; CDR3: CASSLEVAGDNEQFF; DNA: TGCGCCAGCAGCTTGGAGGTAGCGGGGGACAATGAGCAGTTCTTC
D: TRBD2; size: -; length: 16; V: TRBV9; J: TRBJ2-3; CDR3: CASSARAGATSPSQYF; DNA: TGTGCCAGCAGCGCGAGAGCGGGAGCAACCTCCCCCTCGCAGTATTTT
D: -; size: -; length: 16; V: TRBV9; J: TRBJ2-7; CDR3: CASSPPLTGESYEQYF; DNA: TGTGCCAGCAGTCCCCCATTAACAGGTGAAAGTTACGAGCAGTACTTC
D: -; size: -; length: 14; V: TRBV4-3; J: TRBJ1-2; CDR3: CASSQIGQGGGYTF; DNA: TGCGCCAGCAGCCAGATAGGGCAGGGCGGTGGCTACACCTTC
D: TRBD1; size: few; length: 18; V: TRBV4-2; J: TRBJ1-3; CDR3: CASTAGTGGVLSGNTIYF; DNA: TGTGCCAGCACGGCCGGGACAGGGGGCGTTTTATCTGGAAACACCATATATTTT
D: -; size: -; length: 14; V: TRBV9; J: TRBJ1-2; CDR3: CASSLLGFSYGYTF; DNA: TGTGCCAGCAGCTTACTAGGGTTTTCCTATGGCTACACCTTC
D: -; size: -; length: 15; V: TRBV9; J: TRBJ2-1; CDR3: CASSVERYSYNEQFF; DNA: TGTGCCAGCAGCGTAGAACGGTACTCCTACAATGAGCAGTTCTTC
D: TRBD1; size: few; length: 13; V: TRBV5-6; J: TRBJ2-2; CDR3: CASTTGQSGELFF; DNA: TGTGCCAGCACTACGGGACAGTCCGGGGAGCTGTTTTTT
D: -; size: -; length: 13; V: TRBV6-5; J: TRBJ1-2; CDR3: CASSTPLNYGYTF; DNA: TGTGCCAGCAGTACCCCCCTGAACTATGGCTACACCTTC
D: -; size: -; length: 12; V: TRBV6-6; J: TRBJ2-7; CDR3: CASSRQRLEQYF; DNA: TGTGCCAGCAGTCGCCAGCGTCTCGAGCAGTACTTC
D: -; size: -; length: 12; V: TRBV25-1; J: TRBJ2-1; CDR3: CASSRAANEQFF; DNA: TGTGCCAGCAGTCGAGCGGCCAATGAGCAGTTCTTC
D: TRBD1; size: -; length: 15; V: TRBV14; J: TRBJ2-7; CDR3: CASSQGTGFIYEQYF; DNA: TGTGCCAGCAGCCAAGGGACAGGGTTTATATACGAGCAGTACTTC
D: -; size: -; length: 14; V: TRBV29-1; J: TRBJ2-3; CDR3: CSVDSYGGADTQYF; DNA: TGCAGCGTGGACTCCTATGGGGGAGCAGATACGCAGTATTTT
D: -; size: -; length: 15; V: TRBV25-1; J: TRBJ1-3; CDR3: CASSESRVPGNTIYF; DNA: TGTGCCAGCAGTGAATCCAGGGTTCCCGGAAACACCATATATTTT
D: -; size: -; length: 14; V: TRBV5-1; J: TRBJ1-4; CDR3: CASSTSGGNEKLFF; DNA: TGCGCCAGCAGCACTTCGGGAGGTAATGAAAAACTGTTTTTT
D: -; size: few; length: 13; V: TRBV27; J: TRBJ2-5; CDR3: CASNEQGVETQYF; DNA: TGTGCCAGCAACGAGCAGGGTGTCGAGACCCAGTACTTC
D: TRBD1; size: -; length: 15; V: TRBV11-2; J: TRBJ1-2; CDR3: CASSLVITGAYGYTF; DNA: TGTGCCAGCAGCTTAGTCATTACAGGGGCCTATGGCTACACCTTC
D: -; size: few; length: 13; V: TRBV6-5; J: TRBJ1-1; CDR3: CASSQGRSTEAFF; DNA: TGTGCCAGCAGTCAGGGGAGGAGCACTGAAGCTTTCTTT
D: TRBD2; size: -; length: 18; V: TRBV7-9; J: TRBJ2-1; CDR3: CASSQPPKAGVPYNEQFF; DNA: TGTGCCAGCAGCCAACCCCCCAAAGCGGGAGTACCCTACAATGAGCAGTTCTTC
D: TRBD1; size: -; length: 13; V: TRBV5-1; J: TRBJ2-1; CDR3: CASKSGTDNEQFF; DNA: TGCGCCAGCAAGTCCGGGACAGACAATGAGCAGTTCTTC
D: -; size: few; length: 15; V: TRBV7-2; J: TRBJ2-1; CDR3: CASSLYKGEGPEQFF; DNA: TGTGCCAGCAGCTTATATAAGGGGGAGGGCCCTGAGCAGTTCTTC
D: -; size: -; length: 12; V: TRBV6-6; J: TRBJ1-5; CDR3: CASSSFNQPQHF; DNA: TGTGCCAGCAGTTCCTTTAATCAGCCCCAGCATTTT
D: -; size: -; length: 11; V: TRBV5-1; J: TRBJ1-2; CDR3: CASSLEGGYTF; DNA: TGCGCCAGCAGCTTGGAAGGAGGCTACACCTTC
D: -; size: few; length: 12; V: TRBV7-9; J: TRBJ1-1; CDR3: CASSSMVTEAFF; DNA: TGTGCCAGCAGCTCAATGGTGACTGAAGCTTTCTTT
D: TRBD1; size: -; length: 15; V: TRBV9; J: TRBJ2-5; CDR3: CASSVFGTAQETQYF; DNA: TGTGCCAGCAGCGTTTTCGGGACAGCCCAAGAGACCCAGTACTTC
D: TRBD2; size: -; length: 15; V: TRBV5-1; J: TRBJ2-1; CDR3: CASSVSGSSYNEQFF; DNA: TGCGCCAGCAGCGTGAGCGGGAGCTCCTACAATGAGCAGTTCTTC
D: TRBD2; size: once; length: 14; V: TRBV5-1; J: TRBJ2-1; CDR3: CASSPLAGGNEQFF; DNA: TGCGCCAGCAGCCCGCTAGCGGGAGGCAATGAGCAGTTCTTC